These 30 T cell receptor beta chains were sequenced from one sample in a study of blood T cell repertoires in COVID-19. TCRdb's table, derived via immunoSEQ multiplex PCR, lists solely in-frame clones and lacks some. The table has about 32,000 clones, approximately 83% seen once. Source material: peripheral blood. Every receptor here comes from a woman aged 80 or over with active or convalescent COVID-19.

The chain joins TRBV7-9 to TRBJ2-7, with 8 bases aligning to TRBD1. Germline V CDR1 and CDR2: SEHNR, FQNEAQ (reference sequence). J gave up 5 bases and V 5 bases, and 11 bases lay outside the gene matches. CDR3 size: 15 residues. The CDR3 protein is CASSKWDRSRDEQYF. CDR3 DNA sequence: TGTGCCAGCAGCAAATGGGACAGGTCAAGAGACGAGCAGTACTTC.

The CDR3 loop is CASILSVPGELFF. The CDR3 DNA reads TGTGCCAGCATCCTTTCAGTTCCCGGGGAGCTGTTTTTT. The chain couples TRBV11-2 to TRBJ2-2; no clear D. CDR3 size: 13 residues. Germline lookup yields CDR1 SGHAT and CDR2 FQNNGV. With 7 bases removed from V and 6 bases from J, the gap between germline ends came to 12 bases.

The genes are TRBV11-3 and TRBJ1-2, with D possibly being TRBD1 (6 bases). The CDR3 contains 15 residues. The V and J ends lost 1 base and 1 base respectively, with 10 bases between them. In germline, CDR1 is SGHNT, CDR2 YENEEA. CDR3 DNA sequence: TGTGCCAGCAGCTTAGGAGGACAGCGTAACTATGGCTACACCTTC. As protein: CASSLGGQRNYGYTF.

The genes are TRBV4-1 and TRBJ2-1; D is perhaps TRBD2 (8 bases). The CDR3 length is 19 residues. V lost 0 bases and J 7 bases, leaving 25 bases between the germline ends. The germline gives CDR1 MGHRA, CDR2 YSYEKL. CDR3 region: CASSQDGDQGVAGTNEQFF. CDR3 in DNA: TGCGCCAGCAGCCAAGATGGGGATCAGGGGGTAGCGGGAACAAATGAGCAGTTCTTC.

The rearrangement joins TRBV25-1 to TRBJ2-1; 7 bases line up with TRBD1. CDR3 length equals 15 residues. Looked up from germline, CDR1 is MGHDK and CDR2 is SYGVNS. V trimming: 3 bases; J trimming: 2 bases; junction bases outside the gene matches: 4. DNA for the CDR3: TGTGCCAGCAGTGAGCCCAGGGGGACCTACAATGAGCAGTTCTTC. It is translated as CASSEPRGTYNEQFF.

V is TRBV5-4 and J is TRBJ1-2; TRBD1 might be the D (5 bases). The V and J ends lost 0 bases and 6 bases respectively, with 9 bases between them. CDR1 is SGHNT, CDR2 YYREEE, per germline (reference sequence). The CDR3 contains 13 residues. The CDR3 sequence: CASSLVTGNGYTF. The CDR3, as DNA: TGTGCCAGCAGCTTGGTAACAGGCAATGGCTACACCTTC.

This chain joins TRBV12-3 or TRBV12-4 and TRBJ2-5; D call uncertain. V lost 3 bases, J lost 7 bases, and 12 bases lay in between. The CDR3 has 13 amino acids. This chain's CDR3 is CASSFAAYGTQYF. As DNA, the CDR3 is TGTGCCAGCAGTTTTGCTGCCTATGGGACCCAGTACTTC.

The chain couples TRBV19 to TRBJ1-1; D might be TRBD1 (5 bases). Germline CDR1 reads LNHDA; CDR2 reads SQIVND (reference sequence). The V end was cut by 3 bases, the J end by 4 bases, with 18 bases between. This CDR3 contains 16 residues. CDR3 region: CASSILGRGRVTEAFF. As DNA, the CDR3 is TGTGCCAGTAGTATTTTGGGGAGGGGTCGCGTCACTGAAGCTTTCTTT.

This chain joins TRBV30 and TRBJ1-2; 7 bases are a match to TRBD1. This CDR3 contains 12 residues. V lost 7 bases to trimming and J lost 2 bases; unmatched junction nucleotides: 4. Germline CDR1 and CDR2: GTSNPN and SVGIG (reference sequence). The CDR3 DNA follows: TGTGCCTTAACAGGGGACAACTATGGCTACACCTTC. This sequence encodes CALTGDNYGYTF.

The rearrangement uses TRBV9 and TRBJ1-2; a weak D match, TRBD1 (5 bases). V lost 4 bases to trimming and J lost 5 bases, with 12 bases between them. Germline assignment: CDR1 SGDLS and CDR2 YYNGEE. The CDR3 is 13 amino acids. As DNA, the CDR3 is TGTGCCAGCAGCCCGACAGACCAATATGGCTACACCTTC. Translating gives CASSPTDQYGYTF.

Here the CDR3 reads CASSPGGPAANEKLFF. Here the CDR3 DNA reads TGCGCCAGCAGCCCAGGAGGACCAGCGGCTAATGAAAAACTGTTTTTT. V usage is TRBV5-1 and J usage is TRBJ1-4; unclear D gene. Trimming stripped 4 bases from V and 3 bases from J, with 16 bases between. The CDR3 contains 16 residues. Germline lookup yields CDR1 SGHRS and CDR2 YFSETQ.

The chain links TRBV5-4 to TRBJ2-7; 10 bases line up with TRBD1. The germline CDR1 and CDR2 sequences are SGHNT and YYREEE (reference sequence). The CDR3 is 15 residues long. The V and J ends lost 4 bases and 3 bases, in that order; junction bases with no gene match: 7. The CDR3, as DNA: TGTGCCAGCAGCATCCGACAGGGGGCTAACTACGAGCAGTACTTC. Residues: CASSIRQGANYEQYF.

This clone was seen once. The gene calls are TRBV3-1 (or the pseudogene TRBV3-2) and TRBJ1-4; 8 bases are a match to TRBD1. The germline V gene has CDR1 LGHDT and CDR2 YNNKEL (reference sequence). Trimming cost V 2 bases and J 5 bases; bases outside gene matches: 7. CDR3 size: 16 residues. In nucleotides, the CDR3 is TGTGCCAGCAGCCAATACGACAGGGGTCCAAATGAAAAACTGTTTTTT. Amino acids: CASSQYDRGPNEKLFF.

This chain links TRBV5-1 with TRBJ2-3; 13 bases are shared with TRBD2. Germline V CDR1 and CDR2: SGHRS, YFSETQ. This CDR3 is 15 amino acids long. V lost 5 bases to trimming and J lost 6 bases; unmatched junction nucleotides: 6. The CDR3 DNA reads TGCGCCAGCAGAGGACTAGCGGGAGCTGGTGATACGCAGTATTTT. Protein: CASRGLAGAGDTQYF.

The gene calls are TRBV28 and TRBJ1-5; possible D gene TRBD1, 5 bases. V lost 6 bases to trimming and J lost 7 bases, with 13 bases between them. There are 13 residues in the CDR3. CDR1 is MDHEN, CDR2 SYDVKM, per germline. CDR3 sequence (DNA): TGTGCCAGCAGACCCACAGGAGCCCAGCCCCAGCATTTT. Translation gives CASRPTGAQPQHF.

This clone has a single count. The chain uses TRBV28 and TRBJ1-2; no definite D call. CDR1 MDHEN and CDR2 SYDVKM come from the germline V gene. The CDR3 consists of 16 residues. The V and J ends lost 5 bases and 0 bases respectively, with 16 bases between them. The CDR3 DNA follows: TGTGCCAGCAGTCTTACCTCTGGAGGGACTAACTATGGCTACACCTTC. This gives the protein CASSLTSGGTNYGYTF.

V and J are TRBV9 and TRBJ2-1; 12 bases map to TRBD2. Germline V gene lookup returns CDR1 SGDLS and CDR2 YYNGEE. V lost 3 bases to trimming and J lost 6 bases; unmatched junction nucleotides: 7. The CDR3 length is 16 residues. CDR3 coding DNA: TGTGCCAGCAGCGAACGACTAGCGGGAGCCCTCAATGAGCAGTTCTTC. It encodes CASSERLAGALNEQFF.

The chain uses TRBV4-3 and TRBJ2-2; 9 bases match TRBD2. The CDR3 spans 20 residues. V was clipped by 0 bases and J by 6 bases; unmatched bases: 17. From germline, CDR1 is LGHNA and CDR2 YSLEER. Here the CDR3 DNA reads TGCGCCAGCAGCCAAGAAGCCCTAGCGGGAACCACCCAGATCCCCGGGGAGCTGTTTTTT. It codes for CASSQEALAGTTQIPGELFF.

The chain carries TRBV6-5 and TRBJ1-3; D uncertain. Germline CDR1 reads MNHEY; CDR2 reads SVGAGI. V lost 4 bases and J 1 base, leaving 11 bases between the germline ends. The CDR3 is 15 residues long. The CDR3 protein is CASSLRPGSGNTIYF. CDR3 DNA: TGTGCCAGCAGTTTGCGGCCGGGATCTGGAAACACCATATATTTT.

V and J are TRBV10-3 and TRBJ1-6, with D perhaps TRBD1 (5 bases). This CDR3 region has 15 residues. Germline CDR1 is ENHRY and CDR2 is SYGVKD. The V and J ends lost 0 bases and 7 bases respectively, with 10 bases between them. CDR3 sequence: CAISESSGGNSPLHF. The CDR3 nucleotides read TGTGCCATCAGTGAGTCGAGCGGGGGGAATTCACCCCTCCACTTT.

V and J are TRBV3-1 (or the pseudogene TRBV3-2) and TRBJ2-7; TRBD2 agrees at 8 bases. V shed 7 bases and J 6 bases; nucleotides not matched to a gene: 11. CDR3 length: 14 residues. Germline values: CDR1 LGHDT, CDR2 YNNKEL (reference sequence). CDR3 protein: CASTPRAGGSEQYF. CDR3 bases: TGTGCCAGCACCCCTCGTGCGGGAGGTTCCGAGCAGTACTTC.

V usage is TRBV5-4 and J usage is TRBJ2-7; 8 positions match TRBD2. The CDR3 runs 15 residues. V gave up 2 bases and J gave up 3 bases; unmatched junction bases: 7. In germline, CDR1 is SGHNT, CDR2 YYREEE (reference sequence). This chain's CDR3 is CASSLDPGTSYEQYF. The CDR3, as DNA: TGTGCCAGCAGCTTAGACCCCGGGACTAGCTACGAGCAGTACTTC.

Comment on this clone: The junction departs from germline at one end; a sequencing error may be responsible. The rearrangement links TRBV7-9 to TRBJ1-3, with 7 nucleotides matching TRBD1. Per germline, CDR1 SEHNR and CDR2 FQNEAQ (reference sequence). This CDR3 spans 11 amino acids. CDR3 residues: CASSLDRDSDF. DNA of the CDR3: TGTGCCAGCAGCTTAGACCGGGACAGTGACTTT.

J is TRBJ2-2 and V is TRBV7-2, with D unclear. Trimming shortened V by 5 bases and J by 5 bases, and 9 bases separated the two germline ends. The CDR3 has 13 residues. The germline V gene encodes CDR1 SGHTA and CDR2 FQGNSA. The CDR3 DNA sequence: TGTGCCAGCAGCCAGACGAGGACCGGGGAGCTGTTTTTT. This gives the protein CASSQTRTGELFF.

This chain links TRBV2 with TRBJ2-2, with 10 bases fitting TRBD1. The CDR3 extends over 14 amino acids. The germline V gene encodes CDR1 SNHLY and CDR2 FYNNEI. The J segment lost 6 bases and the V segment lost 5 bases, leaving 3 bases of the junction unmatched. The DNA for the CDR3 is TGTGCCAGCAGTAGGACAGGGGGGCCCGGGGAGCTGTTTTTT. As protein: CASSRTGGPGELFF.

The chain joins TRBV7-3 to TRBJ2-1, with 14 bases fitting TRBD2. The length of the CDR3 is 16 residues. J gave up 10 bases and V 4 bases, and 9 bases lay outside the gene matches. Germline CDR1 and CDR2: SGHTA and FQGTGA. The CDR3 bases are TGTGCCAGCAGCTCGCAGGGACTAGCGGGAGCGGGGGAGCAGTTCTTC. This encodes CASSSQGLAGAGEQFF.

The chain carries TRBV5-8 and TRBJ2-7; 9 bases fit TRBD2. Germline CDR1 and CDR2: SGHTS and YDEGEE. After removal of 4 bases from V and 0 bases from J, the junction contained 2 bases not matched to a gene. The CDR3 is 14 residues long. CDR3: CASSRSGSSYEQYF. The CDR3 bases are TGTGCCAGCAGCCGTAGCGGGAGCTCCTACGAGCAGTACTTC.

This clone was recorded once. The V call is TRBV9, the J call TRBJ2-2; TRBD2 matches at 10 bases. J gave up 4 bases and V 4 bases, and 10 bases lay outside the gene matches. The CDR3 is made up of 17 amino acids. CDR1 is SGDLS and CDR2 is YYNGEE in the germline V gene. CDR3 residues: CASSSRSSGRATGELFF. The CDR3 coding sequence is TGTGCCAGCAGCAGTAGATCGAGCGGGAGGGCCACCGGGGAGCTGTTTTTT.

CDR3 sequence: CASIPTGALDSPLHF. The CDR3 nucleotides are TGTGCCAGCATTCCTACAGGGGCCCTGGATTCACCCCTCCACTTT. The chain links TRBV28 to TRBJ1-6; 7 positions match TRBD1. V gave up 7 bases and J gave up 8 bases; unmatched junction bases: 11. Germline assignment: CDR1 MDHEN and CDR2 SYDVKM. The CDR3 length is 15 residues.

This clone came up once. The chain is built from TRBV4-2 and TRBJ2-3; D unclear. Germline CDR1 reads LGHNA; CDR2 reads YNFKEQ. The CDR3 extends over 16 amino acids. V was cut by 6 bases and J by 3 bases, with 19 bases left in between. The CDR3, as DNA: TGTGCCAGCAGGCCCGGGTCGGAAAGTCCGACAGATACGCAGTATTTT. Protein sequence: CASRPGSESPTDTQYF.